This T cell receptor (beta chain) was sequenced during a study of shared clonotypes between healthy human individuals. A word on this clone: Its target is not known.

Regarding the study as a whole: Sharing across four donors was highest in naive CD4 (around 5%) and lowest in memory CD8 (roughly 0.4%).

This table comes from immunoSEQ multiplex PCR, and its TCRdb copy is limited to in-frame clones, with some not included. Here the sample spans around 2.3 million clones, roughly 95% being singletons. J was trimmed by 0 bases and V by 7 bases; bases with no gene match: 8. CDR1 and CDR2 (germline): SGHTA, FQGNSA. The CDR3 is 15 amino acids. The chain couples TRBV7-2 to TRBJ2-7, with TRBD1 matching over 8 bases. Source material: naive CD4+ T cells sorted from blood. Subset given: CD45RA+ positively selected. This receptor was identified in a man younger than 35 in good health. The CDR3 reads CASTKDRGLSYEQYF. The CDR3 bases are TGTGCCAGCACTAAAGACAGGGGCCTCTCCTACGAGCAGTACTTC.